This T cell receptor (beta chain) was captured in a study of blood T cell repertoires in COVID-19. The wider study: From the United States, Italy and Spain came samples of acute and convalescent COVID-19. T cells, B-cell-depleted T cells, or PBMCs supplied cDNA or gDNA.

In the original analysis: Reference gene primer amplification gave nucleated cell count estimates. TCRdb keeps only in-frame clones here, not all; method: immunoSEQ multiplex PCR. That table gives V, J and clone size, and the DNA gave D and trimming. This sample carries about 210,000 clones, roughly 79% of them seen once, and the ten largest clones take 8.5% to 10%. Donors were grouped by their self-reported clinical history. This clonotype originated in a woman in her fifties or sixties with acute COVID-19. Material for sequencing was PBMCs or T cells enriched from blood (not recorded which).

This chain's CDR3 is CASGGRGQVEQYF. DNA for the CDR3: TGTGCCAGCGGGGGCAGGGGGCAGGTCGAGCAGTACTTC. The chain combines TRBV2 with TRBJ2-7; TRBD1 agrees at 8 bases. The CDR3 consists of 13 residues. CDR1 is SNHLY and CDR2 is FYNNEI in the germline V gene. V lost 8 bases, J lost 6 bases, and 9 bases stayed unmatched.